This entry describes one TCR beta chain. Its antigen is not identified. This sample was included in a study of cytomegalovirus exposure and HLA in healthy donors. Notes on the study in general: In a later analysis, at a false discovery rate of 0.05, 16,951 TCR beta sequences were associated with HLA alleles. Generally TCR sequences proved uncommon, though certain public TCRs appeared in numerous donors.

With V trimmed by 5 bases and J by 10 bases, 11 bases remained unmatched. The CDR3 spans 16 residues. The germline V gene has CDR1 SGHTA and CDR2 FQGTGA. PCR was performed using 60 Vbeta and 13 Jbeta primers. Clones were read by immunoSEQ multiplex PCR, and TCRdb kept only the in-frame ones, dropping some. Of 99,000 or so clones in the sample, 75% to 85% were seen once. The sequence derives from a man younger than 30 in good health and CMV-seronegative. Source material: PBMCs. The rearrangement links TRBV7-3 to TRBJ2-1, with 13 bases that match TRBD2. Here the CDR3 DNA reads TGTGCCAGCAGCCGCATGTCCACTAGCGGGAGGGAAGAGCAGTTCTTC. Its protein product is CASSRMSTSGREEQFF.